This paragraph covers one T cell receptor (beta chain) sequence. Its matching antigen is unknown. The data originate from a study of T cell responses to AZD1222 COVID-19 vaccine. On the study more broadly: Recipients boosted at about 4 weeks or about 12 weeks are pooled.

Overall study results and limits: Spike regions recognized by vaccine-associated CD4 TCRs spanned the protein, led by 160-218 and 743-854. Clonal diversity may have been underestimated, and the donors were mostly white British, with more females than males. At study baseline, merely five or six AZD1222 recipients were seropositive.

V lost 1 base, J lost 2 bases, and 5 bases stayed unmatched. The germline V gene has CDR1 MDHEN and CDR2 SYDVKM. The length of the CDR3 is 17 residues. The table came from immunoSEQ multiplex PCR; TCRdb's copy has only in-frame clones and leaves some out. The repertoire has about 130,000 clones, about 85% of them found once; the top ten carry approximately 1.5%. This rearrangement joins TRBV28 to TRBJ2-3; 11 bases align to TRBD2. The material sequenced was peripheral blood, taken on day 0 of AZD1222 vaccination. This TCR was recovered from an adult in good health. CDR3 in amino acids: CASSLSRLAGSTDTQYF. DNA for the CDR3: TGTGCCAGCAGTTTATCCAGACTAGCGGGGTCCACAGATACGCAGTATTTT.